The 18 T cell receptor beta chains below come from one sample, sequenced in a study of PD-1 blockade in classical Hodgkin lymphoma. Time point denoted: cycle 4 day 1 (C4D1), after less than seven weeks of nivolumab. Each patient experienced a relapse that followed autologous stem cell transplantation, and brentuximab vedotin exposure varied. Libraries were prepared by immunoSEQ multiplex PCR; TCRdb keeps only in-frame clonotypes and omits some of them. The data hold roughly 27,000 clones, with over 60% observed a single time. The sample was peripheral blood mononuclear cells (PBMCs), taken before the fourth cycle of nivolumab. The receptors were gathered from a human donor with classical Hodgkin lymphoma.

V usage is TRBV12-5 and J usage is TRBJ2-3; 9 bases line up with TRBD2. With V trimmed by 7 bases and J by 1 base, 6 bases remained unmatched. Germline lookup yields CDR1 LGHNT and CDR2 FRNRAP. The length of the CDR3 is 15 residues. The CDR3 region is CASAPAGGGTDTQYF. CDR3 coding DNA: TGTGCTAGTGCCCCAGCGGGAGGCGGCACAGATACGCAGTATTTT.

This clone occurred a few times. V is TRBV7-9 and J is TRBJ2-3; 11 bases align to TRBD2. CDR1 is SEHNR and CDR2 is FQNEAQ in the germline V gene (reference sequence). This CDR3 contains 15 residues. The J segment lost 7 bases and the V segment lost 5 bases, leaving 8 bases of the junction unmatched. The CDR3 DNA sequence: TGTGCCAGCAGCATCGTAGCGGGGGGGCCCAATACGCAGTATTTT. Translation gives CASSIVAGGPNTQYF.

This clone occurred a few times. The chain carries TRBV5-4 and TRBJ2-7; 7 bases match TRBD1. The CDR3 runs 13 residues. Trimming took 2 bases from V and 5 from J; bases not matched to a gene: 4. CDR1 SGHNT and CDR2 YYREEE come from the germline V gene (reference sequence). CDR3 protein: CASSFSGGHEQYF. For the CDR3, the DNA is TGTGCCAGCAGCTTTTCAGGGGGTCACGAGCAGTACTTC.

This chain joins TRBV19 and TRBJ2-7, with 9 bases fitting TRBD1. Germline V gene data show CDR1 as LNHDA and CDR2 as SQIVND (reference sequence). Unmatched junction bases numbered 5, after V lost 5 bases and J lost 3 bases. This CDR3 has 14 amino acids. DNA for the CDR3: TGTGCCAGTAGTGTGACAGGGGGGATCTACGAGCAGTACTTC. Translation: CASSVTGGIYEQYF.

The chain's CDR3 is CASRNPGAPQETQYF. CDR3 sequence (DNA): TGTGCCAGCAGGAACCCAGGGGCGCCCCAAGAGACCCAGTACTTC. V usage is TRBV6-5 and J usage is TRBJ2-5; tentative D call: TRBD1 (6 bases). V lost 6 bases and J lost 1, with 15 bases in between. The CDR3 contains 15 residues. CDR1 and CDR2 (germline): MNHEY, SVGAGI.

This clone appeared once. The chain uses TRBV5-1 and TRBJ1-1; possible D gene TRBD1, 5 bases. This CDR3 comprises 11 residues. Germline values: CDR1 SGHRS, CDR2 YFSETQ. V lost 7 bases, J lost 3 bases, and 7 bases lay in between. The CDR3 region has the DNA TGCGCCAGCGTGGGGGACACTGAAGCTTTCTTT. It specifies CASVGDTEAFF.

In its sample, this clone is medium-sized. The rearrangement uses TRBV19 and TRBJ2-7, with a tentative D call TRBD1 (6 bases). V was pared by 6 bases and J by 1 base, with 13 bases between. Germline CDR1 and CDR2: LNHDA and SQIVND (reference sequence). The CDR3 consists of 14 residues. CDR3 sequence (DNA): TGTGCCAGTAGCCTCCAGGGGCGATCCTACGAGCAGTACTTC. Its protein is CASSLQGRSYEQYF.

This clone was detected a few times. The gene calls are TRBV9 and TRBJ2-1, with D possibly matching TRBD2 (7 bases). The germline V gene encodes CDR1 SGDLS and CDR2 YYNGEE. V shed 3 bases and J shed 4 bases, with 20 bases lying between them. The CDR3 loop spans 17 amino acids. The chain's CDR3 is CASSGEGEGLGYNEQFF. The DNA for the CDR3 is TGTGCCAGCAGCGGTGAGGGGGAGGGCCTGGGTTACAATGAGCAGTTCTTC.

The V gene is TRBV5-1, the J gene TRBJ2-7; 10 nucleotides match TRBD2. The CDR3 loop spans 15 amino acids. The trim removed 1 base at V and 2 bases at J, leaving 3 bases unmatched. Germline loops: CDR1 SGHRS, CDR2 YFSETQ. Here the CDR3 reads CASSLSSGSPYEQYF. The CDR3 coding sequence is TGCGCCAGCAGCTTGTCTAGCGGGAGCCCCTACGAGCAGTACTTC. Together with reference TRBV5-1 and TRBJ2-7, the CDR3 gives the full variable domain: KAGVTQTPRYLIKTRGQQVTLSCSPISGHRSVSWYQQTPGQGLQFLFEYFSETQRNKGNFPGRFSGRQFSNSRSEMNVSTLELGDSALYLCASSLSSGSPYEQYFGPGTRLTVT.

The chain is built from TRBV6-1 and TRBJ1-3, with unresolved D. The V end was cut by 1 base, the J end by 0 bases, with 10 bases between. From germline, CDR1 is MNHNS and CDR2 SASEGT. The CDR3 covers 16 residues. CDR3: CASSEVLSISGNTIYF. The CDR3, as DNA: TGTGCCAGCAGTGAAGTTCTCAGTATCTCTGGAAACACCATATATTTT.

The V call is TRBV4-1, the J call TRBJ1-2; D is ambiguous. The germline CDR1 and CDR2 sequences are MGHRA and YSYEKL. Between the trimmed V and J ends, which lost 0 bases and 8 bases, there was a span of 16 bases. CDR3 size: 15 residues. CDR3 sequence: CASSQDASGRRGYTF. The DNA of the CDR3 is TGCGCCAGCAGCCAAGACGCCTCGGGGAGGCGAGGCTACACCTTC.

The chain links TRBV27 to TRBJ2-7; 11 nucleotides line up with TRBD2. From germline, CDR1 is MNHEY and CDR2 SMNVEV (reference sequence). V lost 2 bases, J lost 6 bases, and 9 bases stayed unmatched. The CDR3 runs to 16 residues. Here the CDR3 reads CASSLRASGRFSEQYF. The CDR3 DNA sequence: TGTGCCAGCAGTTTAAGGGCTAGCGGGAGGTTTAGCGAGCAGTACTTC.

The chain combines TRBV6-5 with TRBJ1-1; D uncertain. CDR1 and CDR2 (germline): MNHEY, SVGAGI. The CDR3 runs 14 residues. V lost 6 bases to trimming and J lost 0 bases, with 11 bases between them. The CDR3 is CASRVLQMNTEAFF. The DNA for the CDR3 is TGTGCCAGCAGGGTACTACAAATGAACACTGAAGCTTTCTTT.

This clone was picked up a small number of times. The chain couples TRBV4-3 to TRBJ1-1, with a tentative D call TRBD1 (5 bases). CDR3 size: 15 residues. V gave up 0 bases and J gave up 1 base, with 9 bases separating them. Germline V lookup: CDR1 LGHNA, CDR2 YSLEER. Here the CDR3 DNA reads TGCGCCAGCAGCCAAGACGAGGGGTCGAACACTGAAGCTTTCTTT. Its translation is CASSQDEGSNTEAFF.

The V call is TRBV2, the J call TRBJ2-7; D unresolved. V was trimmed by 4 bases and J by 2 bases, leaving 9 bases between them. The CDR3 is made up of 13 amino acids. CDR1 and CDR2 (germline): SNHLY, FYNNEI. CDR3: CASSVATAYEQYF. The CDR3, as DNA: TGTGCCAGCAGTGTGGCCACTGCCTACGAGCAGTACTTC.

The gene calls are TRBV2 and TRBJ1-6; D uncertain. The V and J ends lost 8 bases and 7 bases respectively, with 12 bases between them. CDR1 is SNHLY, CDR2 FYNNEI, per germline. The CDR3 spans 13 residues. The CDR3 sequence is CASRGDPNSPLHF. The CDR3 DNA reads as TGTGCCAGCCGGGGAGACCCAAATTCACCCCTCCACTTT.

In this sample, this clone turned up a few times. V usage is TRBV4-2 and J usage is TRBJ1-2; D gene unclear. V lost 0 bases, J lost 4 bases, and 15 bases lay in between. CDR3 size: 16 residues. CDR1 and CDR2 from the germline V gene are LGHNA and YNFKEQ. CDR3 in amino acids: CASSQEGPGFGYGYTF. DNA of the CDR3: TGTGCCAGCAGCCAAGAAGGCCCGGGGTTTGGCTATGGCTACACCTTC.

CDR3 in amino acids: CAWSVGGSANYGYTF. CDR3 coding DNA: TGTGCCTGGAGTGTAGGGGGCAGTGCTAACTATGGCTACACCTTC. The V and J genes are TRBV30 and TRBJ1-2, with TRBD1 matching over 7 bases. CDR3 size: 15 residues. CDR1 is GTSNPN, CDR2 SVGIG, per germline (reference sequence). V lost 0 bases, J lost 0 bases, and 4 bases stayed unmatched.